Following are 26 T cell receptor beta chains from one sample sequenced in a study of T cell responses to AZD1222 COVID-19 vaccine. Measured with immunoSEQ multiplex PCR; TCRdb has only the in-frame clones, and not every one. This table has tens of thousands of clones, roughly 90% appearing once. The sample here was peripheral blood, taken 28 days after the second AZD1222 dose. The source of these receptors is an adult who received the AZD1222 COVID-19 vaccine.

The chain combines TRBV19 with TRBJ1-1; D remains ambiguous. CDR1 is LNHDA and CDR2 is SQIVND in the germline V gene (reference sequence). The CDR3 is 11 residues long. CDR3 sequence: CGIKLGSEAFF. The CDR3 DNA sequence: TGTGGCATAAAACTCGGAAGTGAAGCTTTCTTT.

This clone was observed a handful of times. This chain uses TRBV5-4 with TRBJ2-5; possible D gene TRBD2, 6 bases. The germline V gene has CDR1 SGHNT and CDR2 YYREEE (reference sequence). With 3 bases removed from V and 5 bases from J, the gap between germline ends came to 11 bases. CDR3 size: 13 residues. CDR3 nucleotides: TGTGCCAGCAGCTGGGGGGTGGCGGAGACCCAGTACTTC. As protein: CASSWGVAETQYF.

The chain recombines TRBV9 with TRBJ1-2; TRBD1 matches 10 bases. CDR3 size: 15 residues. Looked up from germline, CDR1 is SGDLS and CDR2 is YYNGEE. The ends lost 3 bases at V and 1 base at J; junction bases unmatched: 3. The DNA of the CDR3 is TGTGCCAGCAGCGCCGGGGACAGGGGTAACTATGGCTACACCTTC. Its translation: CASSAGDRGNYGYTF.

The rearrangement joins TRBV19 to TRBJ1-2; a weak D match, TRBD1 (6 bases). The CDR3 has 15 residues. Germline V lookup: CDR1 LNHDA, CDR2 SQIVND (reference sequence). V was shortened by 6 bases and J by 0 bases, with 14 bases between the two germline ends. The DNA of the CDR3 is TGTGCCAGTAGCCCGGGGGGCATCTCTAACTATGGCTACACCTTC. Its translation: CASSPGGISNYGYTF.

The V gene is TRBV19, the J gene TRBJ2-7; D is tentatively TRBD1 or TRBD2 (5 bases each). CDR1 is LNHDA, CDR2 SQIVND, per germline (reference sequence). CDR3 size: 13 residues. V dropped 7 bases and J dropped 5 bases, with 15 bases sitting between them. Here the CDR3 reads CASMGWDGNEQYF. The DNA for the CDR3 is TGTGCCAGTATGGGATGGGACGGGAACGAGCAGTACTTC.

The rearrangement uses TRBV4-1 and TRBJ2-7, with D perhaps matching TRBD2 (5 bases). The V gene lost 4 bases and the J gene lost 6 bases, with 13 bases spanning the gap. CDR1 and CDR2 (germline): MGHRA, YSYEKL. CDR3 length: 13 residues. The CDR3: CASSPRVGSEQYF. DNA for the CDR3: TGCGCCAGCAGCCCCCGAGTTGGGAGCGAGCAGTACTTC.

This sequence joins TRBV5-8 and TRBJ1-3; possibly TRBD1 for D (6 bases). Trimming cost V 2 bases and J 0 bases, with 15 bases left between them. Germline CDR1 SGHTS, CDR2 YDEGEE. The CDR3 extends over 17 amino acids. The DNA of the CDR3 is TGTGCCAGCAGCTTTAACGGACAGAGCTACTCTGGAAACACCATATATTTT. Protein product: CASSFNGQSYSGNTIYF.

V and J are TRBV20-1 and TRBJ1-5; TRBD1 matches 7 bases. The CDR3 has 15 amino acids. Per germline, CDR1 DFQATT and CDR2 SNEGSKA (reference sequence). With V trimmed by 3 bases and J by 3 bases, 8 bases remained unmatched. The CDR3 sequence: CSASIRGRPNQPQHF. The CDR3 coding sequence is TGCAGTGCTAGTATTAGGGGGCGTCCCAATCAGCCCCAGCATTTT.

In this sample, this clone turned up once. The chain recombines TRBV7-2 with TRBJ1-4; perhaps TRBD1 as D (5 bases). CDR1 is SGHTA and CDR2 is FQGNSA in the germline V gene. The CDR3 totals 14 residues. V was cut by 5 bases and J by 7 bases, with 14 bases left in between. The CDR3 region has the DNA TGTGCCAGCAGCCCCCATCAGGGTTCTGAAAAACTGTTTTTT. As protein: CASSPHQGSEKLFF.

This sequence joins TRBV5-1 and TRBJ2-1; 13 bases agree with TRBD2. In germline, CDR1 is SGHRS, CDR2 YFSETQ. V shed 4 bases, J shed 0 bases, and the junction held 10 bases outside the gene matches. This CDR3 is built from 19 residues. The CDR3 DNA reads TGCGCCAGCAGCCCAATCGGACTAGCGGGGGCCAGCTCCTACAATGAGCAGTTCTTC. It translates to CASSPIGLAGASSYNEQFF.

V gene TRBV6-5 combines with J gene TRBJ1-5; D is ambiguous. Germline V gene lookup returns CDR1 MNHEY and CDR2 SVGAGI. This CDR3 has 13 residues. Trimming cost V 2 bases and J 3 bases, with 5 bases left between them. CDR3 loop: CASSYGANQPQHF. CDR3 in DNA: TGTGCCAGCAGTTACGGTGCCAATCAGCCCCAGCATTTT.

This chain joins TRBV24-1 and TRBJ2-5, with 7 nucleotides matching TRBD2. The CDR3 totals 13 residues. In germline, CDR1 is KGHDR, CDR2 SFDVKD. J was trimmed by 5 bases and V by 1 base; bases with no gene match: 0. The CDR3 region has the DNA TGTGCCACCAGTGATTTCGGGAGGGAGACCCAGTACTTC. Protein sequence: CATSDFGRETQYF.

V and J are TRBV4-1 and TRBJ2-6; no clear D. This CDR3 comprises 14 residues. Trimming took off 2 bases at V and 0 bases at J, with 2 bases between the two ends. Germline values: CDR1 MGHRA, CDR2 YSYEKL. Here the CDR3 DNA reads TGCGCCAGCAGCCAAAACTCTGGGGCCAACGTCCTGACTTTC. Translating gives CASSQNSGANVLTF.

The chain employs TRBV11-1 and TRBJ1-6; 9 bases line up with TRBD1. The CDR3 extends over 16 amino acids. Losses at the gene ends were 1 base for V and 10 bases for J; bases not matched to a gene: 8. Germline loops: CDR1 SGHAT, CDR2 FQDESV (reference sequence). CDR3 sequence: CASSLDRAGQGSPLHF. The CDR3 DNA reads TGTGCCAGCAGCTTAGATCGCGCCGGACAGGGGTCACCCCTCCACTTT.

For the CDR3, the DNA is TGTGCCAGCAGCACCCGACAGGGAGGTTTATCGATATATTTT. Translated: CASSTRQGGLSIYF. This rearrangement joins TRBV3-1 (or the pseudogene TRBV3-2) to TRBJ1-3; 7 nucleotides agree with TRBD1. After removal of 5 bases from V and 13 bases from J, the junction contained 14 bases not matched to a gene. Per germline, CDR1 LGHDT and CDR2 YNNKEL (reference sequence). The CDR3 totals 14 residues.

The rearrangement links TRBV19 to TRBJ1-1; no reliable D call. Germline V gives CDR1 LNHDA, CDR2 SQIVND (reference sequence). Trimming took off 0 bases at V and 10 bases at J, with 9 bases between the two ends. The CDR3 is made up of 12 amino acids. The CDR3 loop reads CASSIDRTTAFF. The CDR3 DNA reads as TGTGCCAGTAGTATAGATAGGACTACAGCTTTCTTT.

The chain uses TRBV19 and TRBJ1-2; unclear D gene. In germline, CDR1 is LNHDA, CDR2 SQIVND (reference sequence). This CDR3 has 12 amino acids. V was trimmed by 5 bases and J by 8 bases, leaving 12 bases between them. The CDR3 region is CASSYIMGGYTF. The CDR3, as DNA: TGTGCCAGTAGTTATATTATGGGGGGCTACACCTTC. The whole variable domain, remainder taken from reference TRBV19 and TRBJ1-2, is DGGITQSPKYLFRKEGQNVTLSCEQNLNHDAMYWYRQDPGQGLRLIYYSQIVNDFQKGDIAEGYSVSREKKESFPLTVTSAQKNPTAFYLCASSYIMGGYTFGSGTRLTVV.

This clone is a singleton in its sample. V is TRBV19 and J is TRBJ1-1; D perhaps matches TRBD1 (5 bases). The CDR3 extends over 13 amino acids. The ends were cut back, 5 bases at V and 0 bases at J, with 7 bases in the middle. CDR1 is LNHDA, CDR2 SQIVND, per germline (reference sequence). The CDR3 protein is CASSQGLNTEAFF. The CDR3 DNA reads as TGTGCCAGTAGTCAGGGATTGAACACTGAAGCTTTCTTT.

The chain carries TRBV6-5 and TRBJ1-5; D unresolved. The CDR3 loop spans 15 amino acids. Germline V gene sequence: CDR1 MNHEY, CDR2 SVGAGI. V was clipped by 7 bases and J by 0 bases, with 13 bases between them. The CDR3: CASIPNGYSNQPQHF. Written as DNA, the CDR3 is TGTGCCAGCATTCCAAACGGGTATAGCAATCAGCCCCAGCATTTT.

CDR3 coding DNA: TGTGCCAGCAGTTATTCAGGGAATAGCAATCAGCCCCAGCATTTT. Amino acid sequence: CASSYSGNSNQPQHF. The rearrangement links TRBV6-6 to TRBJ1-5; a possible D gene is TRBD1 (5 bases). Germline-derived CDR1 and CDR2 are MNHNY and SVGAGI (reference sequence). V lost 3 bases to trimming and J lost 0 bases, with 9 bases between them. The CDR3 length is 15 residues.

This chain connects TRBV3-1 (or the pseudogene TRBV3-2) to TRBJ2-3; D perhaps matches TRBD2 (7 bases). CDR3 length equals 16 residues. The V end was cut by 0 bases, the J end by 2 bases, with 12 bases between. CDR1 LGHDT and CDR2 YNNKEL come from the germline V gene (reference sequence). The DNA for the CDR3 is TGTGCCAGCAGCCAAGATGGCGGGGGCCTCACAGATACGCAGTATTTT. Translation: CASSQDGGGLTDTQYF.

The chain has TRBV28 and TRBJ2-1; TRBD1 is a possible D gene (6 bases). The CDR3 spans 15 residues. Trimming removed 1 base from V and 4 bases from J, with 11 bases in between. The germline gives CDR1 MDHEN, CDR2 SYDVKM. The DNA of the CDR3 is TGTGCCAGCAGTTTATTAGGACAGCAGTACAATGAGCAGTTCTTC. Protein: CASSLLGQQYNEQFF.

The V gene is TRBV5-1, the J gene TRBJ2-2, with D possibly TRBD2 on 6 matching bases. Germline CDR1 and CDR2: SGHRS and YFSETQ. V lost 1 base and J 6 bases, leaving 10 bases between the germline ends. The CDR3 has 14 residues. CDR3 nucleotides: TGCGCCAGCAGCTTGACGGGGGAGGCCGGGGAGCTGTTTTTT. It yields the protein CASSLTGEAGELFF.

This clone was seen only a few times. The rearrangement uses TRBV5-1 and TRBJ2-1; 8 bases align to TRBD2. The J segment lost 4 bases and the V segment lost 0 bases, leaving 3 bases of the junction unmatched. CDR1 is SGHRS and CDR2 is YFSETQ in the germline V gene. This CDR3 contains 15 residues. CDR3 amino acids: CASSLESSGYNEQFF. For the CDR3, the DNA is TGCGCCAGCAGCTTGGAGTCTAGCGGGTACAATGAGCAGTTCTTC.

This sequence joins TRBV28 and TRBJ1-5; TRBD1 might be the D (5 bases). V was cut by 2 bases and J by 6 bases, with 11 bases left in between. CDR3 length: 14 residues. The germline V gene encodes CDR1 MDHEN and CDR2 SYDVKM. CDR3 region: CASSLDSQGQPQHF. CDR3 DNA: TGTGCCAGCAGTTTAGACAGCCAGGGTCAGCCCCAGCATTTT.

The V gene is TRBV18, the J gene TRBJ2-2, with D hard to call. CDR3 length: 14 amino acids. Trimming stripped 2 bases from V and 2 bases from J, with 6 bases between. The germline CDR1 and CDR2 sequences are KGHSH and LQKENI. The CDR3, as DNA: TGTGCCAGCTCACCAAATAGCAACACCGGGGAGCTGTTTTTT. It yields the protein CASSPNSNTGELFF.